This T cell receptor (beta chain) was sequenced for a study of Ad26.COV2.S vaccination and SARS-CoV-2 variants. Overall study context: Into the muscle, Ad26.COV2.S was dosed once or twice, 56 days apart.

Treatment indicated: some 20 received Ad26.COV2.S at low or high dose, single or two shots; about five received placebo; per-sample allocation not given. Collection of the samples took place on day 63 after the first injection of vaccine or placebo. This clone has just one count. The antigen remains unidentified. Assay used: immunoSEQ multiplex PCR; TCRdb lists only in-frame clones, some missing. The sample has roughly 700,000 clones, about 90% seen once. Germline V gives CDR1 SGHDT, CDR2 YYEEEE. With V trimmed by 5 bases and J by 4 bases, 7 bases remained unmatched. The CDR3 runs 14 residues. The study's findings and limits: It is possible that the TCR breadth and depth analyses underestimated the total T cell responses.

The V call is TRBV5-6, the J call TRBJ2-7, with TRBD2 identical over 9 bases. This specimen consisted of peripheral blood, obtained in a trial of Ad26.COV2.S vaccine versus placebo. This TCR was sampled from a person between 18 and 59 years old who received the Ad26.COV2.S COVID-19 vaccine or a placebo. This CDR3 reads CASRLAGGPYEQYF. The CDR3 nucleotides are TGTGCCAGCAGACTTGCGGGGGGGCCTTACGAGCAGTACTTC.